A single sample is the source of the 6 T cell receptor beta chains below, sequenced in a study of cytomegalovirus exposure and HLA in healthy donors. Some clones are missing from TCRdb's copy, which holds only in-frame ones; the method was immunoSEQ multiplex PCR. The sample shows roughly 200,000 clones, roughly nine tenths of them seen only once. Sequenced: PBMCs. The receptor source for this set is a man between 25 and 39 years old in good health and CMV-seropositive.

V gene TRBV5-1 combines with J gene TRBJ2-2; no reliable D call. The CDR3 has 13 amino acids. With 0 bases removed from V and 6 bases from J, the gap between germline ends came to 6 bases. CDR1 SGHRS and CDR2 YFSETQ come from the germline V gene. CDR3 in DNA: TGCGCCAGCAGCTTGGATGGGGCCGGGGAGCTGTTTTTT. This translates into CASSLDGAGELFF.

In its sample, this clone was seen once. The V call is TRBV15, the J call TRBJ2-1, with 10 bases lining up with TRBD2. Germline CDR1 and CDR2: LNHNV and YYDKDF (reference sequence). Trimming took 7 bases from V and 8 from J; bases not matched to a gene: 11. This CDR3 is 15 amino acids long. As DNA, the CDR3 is TGTGCCACCACCGAGCGGGGGGGCATGGTGGATGAGCAGTTCTTC. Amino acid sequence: CATTERGGMVDEQFF.

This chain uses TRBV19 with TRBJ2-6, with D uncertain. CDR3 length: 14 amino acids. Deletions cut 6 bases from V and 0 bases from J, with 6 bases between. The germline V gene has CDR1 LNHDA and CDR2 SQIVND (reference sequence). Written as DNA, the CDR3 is TGTGCCAGTAGACAGACCTCTGGGGCCAACGTCCTGACTTTC. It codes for CASRQTSGANVLTF. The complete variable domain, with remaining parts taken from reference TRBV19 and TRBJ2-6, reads DGGITQSPKYLFRKEGQNVTLSCEQNLNHDAMYWYRQDPGQGLRLIYYSQIVNDFQKGDIAEGYSVSREKKESFPLTVTSAQKNPTAFYLCASRQTSGANVLTFGAGSRLTVL.

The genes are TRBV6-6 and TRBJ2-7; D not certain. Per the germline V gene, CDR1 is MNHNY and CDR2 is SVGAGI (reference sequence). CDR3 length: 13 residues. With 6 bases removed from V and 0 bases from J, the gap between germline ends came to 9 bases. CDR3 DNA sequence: TGTGCCAGCAGAATGCCAGCCTCCTACGAGCAGTACTTC. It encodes CASRMPASYEQYF.

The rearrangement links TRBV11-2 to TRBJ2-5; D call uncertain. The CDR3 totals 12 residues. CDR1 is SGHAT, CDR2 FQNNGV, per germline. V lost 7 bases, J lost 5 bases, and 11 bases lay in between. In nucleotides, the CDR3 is TGTGCCAGCAACCGTCAGATGGAGACCCAGTACTTC. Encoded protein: CASNRQMETQYF.

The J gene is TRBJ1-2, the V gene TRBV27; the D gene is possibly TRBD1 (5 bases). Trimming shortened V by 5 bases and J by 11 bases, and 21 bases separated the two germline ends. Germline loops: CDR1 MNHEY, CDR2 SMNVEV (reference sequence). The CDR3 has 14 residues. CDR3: CASSNGIPRGFYTF. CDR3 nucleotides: TGTGCCAGCAGTAACGGCATCCCTCGGGGCTTTTACACCTTC.